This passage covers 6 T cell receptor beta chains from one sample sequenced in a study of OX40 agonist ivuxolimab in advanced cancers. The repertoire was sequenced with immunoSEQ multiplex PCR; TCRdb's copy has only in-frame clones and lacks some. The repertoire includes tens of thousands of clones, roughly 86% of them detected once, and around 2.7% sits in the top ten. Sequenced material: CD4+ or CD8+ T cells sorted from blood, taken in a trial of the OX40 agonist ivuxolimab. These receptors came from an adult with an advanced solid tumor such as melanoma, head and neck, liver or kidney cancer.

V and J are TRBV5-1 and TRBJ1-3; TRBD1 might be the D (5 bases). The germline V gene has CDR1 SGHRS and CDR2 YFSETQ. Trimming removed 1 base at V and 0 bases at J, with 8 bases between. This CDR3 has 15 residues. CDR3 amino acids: CASSLLGASGNTIYF. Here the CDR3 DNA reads TGCGCCAGCAGCTTGTTAGGGGCCTCTGGAAACACCATATATTTT.

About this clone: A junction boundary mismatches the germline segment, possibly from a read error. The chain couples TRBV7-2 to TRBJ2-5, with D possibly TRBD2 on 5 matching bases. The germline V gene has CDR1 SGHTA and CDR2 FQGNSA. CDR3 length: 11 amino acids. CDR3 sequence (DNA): TGTGCCAGCAGCGTAGCGGAGACCCAGTACTTC. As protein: CASSVAETQYF.

CDR3 in amino acids: CASSLGGLLSRFYEQYF. CDR3 sequence (DNA): TGTGCCAGCAGCCTCGGGGGACTCTTAAGCCGGTTCTACGAGCAGTACTTC. This chain links TRBV28 with TRBJ2-5; D is perhaps TRBD2 (6 bases). TRBJ2-7 explains the end of the DNA better; the J call may be wrong. The CDR3 consists of 17 residues. Looked up from germline, CDR1 is MDHEN and CDR2 is SYDVKM.

The CDR3 DNA reads as TGTGCCAGCTCACCAAACCGGGATGAGCAGTTCTTC. It codes for CASSPNRDEQFF. The V call is TRBV18, the J call TRBJ2-1; D is undetermined. Looked up from germline, CDR1 is KGHSH and CDR2 is LQKENI. Trimming took off 2 bases at V and 8 bases at J, with 7 bases between the two ends. This CDR3 comprises 12 residues.

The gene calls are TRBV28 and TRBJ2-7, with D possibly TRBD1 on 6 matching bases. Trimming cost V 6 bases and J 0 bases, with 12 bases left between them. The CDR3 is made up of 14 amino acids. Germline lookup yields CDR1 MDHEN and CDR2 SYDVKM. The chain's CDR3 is CASRIQGFSYEQYF. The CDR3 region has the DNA TGTGCCAGCAGAATTCAGGGGTTCTCCTACGAGCAGTACTTC.

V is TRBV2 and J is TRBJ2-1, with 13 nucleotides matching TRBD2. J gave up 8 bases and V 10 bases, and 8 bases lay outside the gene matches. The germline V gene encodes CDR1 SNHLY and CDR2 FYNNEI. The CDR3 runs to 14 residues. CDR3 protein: CATLRTSGGDEQFF. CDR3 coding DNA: TGTGCCACTCTCAGGACTAGCGGGGGCGATGAGCAGTTCTTC.